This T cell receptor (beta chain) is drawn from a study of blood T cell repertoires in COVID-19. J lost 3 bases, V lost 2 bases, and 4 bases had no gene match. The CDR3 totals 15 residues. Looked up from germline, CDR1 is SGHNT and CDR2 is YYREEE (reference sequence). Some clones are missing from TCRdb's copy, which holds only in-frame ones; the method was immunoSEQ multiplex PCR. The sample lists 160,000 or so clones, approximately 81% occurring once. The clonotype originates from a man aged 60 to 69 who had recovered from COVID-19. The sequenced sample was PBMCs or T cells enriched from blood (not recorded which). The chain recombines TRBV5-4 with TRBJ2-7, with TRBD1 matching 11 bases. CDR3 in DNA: TGTGCCAGCAGCTTTGGACAGGGGGCGAACTACGAGCAGTACTTC. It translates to CASSFGQGANYEQYF.